One and the same sample provided the 12 T cell receptor beta chains below, sequenced in a study of cytomegalovirus exposure and HLA in healthy donors. PCR used 60 Vbeta primers and 13 Jbeta primers. Sequencing used immunoSEQ multiplex PCR; TCRdb keeps in-frame clones, though not all of them. The profile covers 75,000 to 90,000 clones, with 78% appearing a single time and roughly 6% taken by the ten largest. The sequenced sample consisted of PBMCs. These receptors were taken from a male donor in good health and CMV-seropositive.

The gene calls are TRBV6-5 and TRBJ1-5; 7 positions match TRBD1. The CDR3 has 15 residues. J lost 3 bases, V lost 4 bases, and 6 bases had no gene match. Germline V gene sequence: CDR1 MNHEY, CDR2 SVGAGI. Written as DNA, the CDR3 is TGTGCCAGCAGTTCTGGAGGGACAGTCAATCAGCCCCAGCATTTT. This translates into CASSSGGTVNQPQHF.

This clone was seen more than once but under ten times. The chain has TRBV4-2 and TRBJ2-3; perhaps TRBD2 as D (6 bases). There are 13 residues in the CDR3. Germline lookup yields CDR1 LGHNA and CDR2 YNFKEQ. V was clipped by 4 bases and J by 11 bases, with 16 bases between them. The CDR3 DNA sequence: TGTGCCAGCAGCCTCGGGAGCACAGAGGGGCAGTATTTT. Protein sequence: CASSLGSTEGQYF.

The chain joins TRBV28 to TRBJ2-7, with TRBD2 as a possible D gene (6 bases). This CDR3 spans 15 amino acids. CDR1 and CDR2 (germline): MDHEN, SYDVKM. Trimming removed 5 bases from V and 0 bases from J, with 14 bases in between. The CDR3 nucleotides are TGTGCCAGCAGTATAGGCGGGGAGCGCTCCTACGAGCAGTACTTC. Translated: CASSIGGERSYEQYF.

V usage is TRBV19 and J usage is TRBJ2-5, with TRBD1 as a possible D gene (5 bases). The germline V and J ends were trimmed by 3 bases and 2 bases, with 10 bases remaining between them. From germline, CDR1 is LNHDA and CDR2 SQIVND (reference sequence). The CDR3 totals 14 residues. The CDR3 DNA follows: TGTGCCAGTAGTATTATGGCAGGGCAAGAGACCCAGTACTTC. Its protein product is CASSIMAGQETQYF.

V gene TRBV7-8 combines with J gene TRBJ2-3; TRBD2 agrees at 7 bases. V dropped 2 bases and J dropped 0; count of bases not matched to a gene: 11. Per germline, CDR1 SGHVS and CDR2 FQNEAQ. The CDR3 contains 18 residues. Written as DNA, the CDR3 is TGTGCCAGCAGCTTAACCCGCGGGGGATCTTCTAGCACAGATACGCAGTATTTT. Translating gives CASSLTRGGSSSTDTQYF.

This clone was found once. A junction end diverges from the germline sequence, so it may reflect a read error. This sequence joins TRBV7-9 and TRBJ1-2; tentatively, D is TRBD1 (6 bases). This CDR3 is 12 amino acids long. In germline, CDR1 is SEHNR, CDR2 FQNEAQ (reference sequence). CDR3 coding DNA: TGTTCCAGCAGCTCTACAGGGTGGGGCTACACCTTC. Its translation is CSSSSTGWGYTF.

The table lists this clone with a few counts. The chain uses TRBV5-4 and TRBJ1-1; D gene ambiguous. V lost 6 bases to trimming and J lost 0 bases, with 9 bases between them. CDR1 and CDR2 from the germline V gene are SGHNT and YYREEE (reference sequence). The CDR3 is 13 amino acids. CDR3 DNA sequence: TGTGCCAGCACCCTCCAGTTGAACACTGAAGCTTTCTTT. Amino acids: CASTLQLNTEAFF.

This clone appeared a few times. The chain has TRBV5-6 and TRBJ2-7; no clear D gene. This CDR3 is 12 amino acids long. V was trimmed by 2 bases and J by 0 bases, leaving 3 bases between them. Germline V gives CDR1 SGHDT, CDR2 YYEEEE. The CDR3 nucleotides are TGTGCCAGCAGCTTTATCTCCTACGAGCAGTACTTC. Translation gives CASSFISYEQYF.

This clone was seen more than once but under ten times. This rearrangement joins TRBV4-2 to TRBJ2-7; D ambiguous. The CDR3 totals 16 residues. Trimming stripped 0 bases from V and 0 bases from J, with 12 bases between. Germline assignment: CDR1 LGHNA and CDR2 YNFKEQ. Here the CDR3 reads CASSQEFPLSSYEQYF. DNA for the CDR3: TGTGCCAGCAGCCAAGAGTTCCCCCTGAGCTCCTACGAGCAGTACTTC.

This chain links TRBV28 with TRBJ2-1; no clear D gene. Looked up from germline, CDR1 is MDHEN and CDR2 is SYDVKM. Trimming took off 4 bases at V and 9 bases at J, with 13 bases between the two ends. The CDR3 extends over 13 amino acids. The CDR3 is CASSSDPRGEQFF. CDR3 nucleotide sequence: TGTGCCAGCAGTTCTGACCCCAGAGGTGAGCAGTTCTTC.

This chain links TRBV27 with TRBJ1-2; D perhaps matches TRBD1 (5 bases). Trimming pared 2 bases from V and 0 bases from J, leaving 7 bases between. Germline CDR1 MNHEY, CDR2 SMNVEV (reference sequence). The CDR3 totals 14 residues. Here the CDR3 DNA reads TGTGCCAGCAGTTTAAAAGGGGCTAACTATGGCTACACCTTC. It yields the protein CASSLKGANYGYTF.

This clone was counted between two and nine times. The chain joins TRBV6-6 to TRBJ2-7; 10 bases align to TRBD2. The V and J ends lost 6 bases and 11 bases, in that order; junction bases with no gene match: 19. The CDR3 has 16 amino acids. Germline CDR1 MNHNY, CDR2 SVGAGI (reference sequence). This chain's CDR3 is CASRPGTSVTTEREYF. The CDR3 DNA reads TGTGCCAGCAGGCCCGGGACTAGCGTGACAACAGAGCGGGAGTACTTC.